The 10 T cell receptor beta chains below all came from one sample that was sequenced in a study of vaccination effects on CD4 cells after COVID-19. Clones were sequenced by immunoSEQ multiplex PCR, and TCRdb holds only the in-frame ones, with some missing. The sample records tens of thousands of clones, 75% being singletons. No antigen is known for these receptors. A 10-day culture period preceded the isolation of CD4+ T cells. The person was diagnosed with PCR-confirmed SARS-CoV-2 infection between March and December 2020. All study participants received two doses of BNT162b2 or mRNA-1273 vaccine. This material consisted of CD4+ T cells from PBMCs cultured without peptide, taken after COVID-19 vaccination. The source of these receptors is a human donor who had a prior SARS-CoV-2 infection.

This clone showed up just once. This sequence joins TRBV11-3 and TRBJ2-2, with D maybe TRBD2 (5 bases). The V and J ends lost 0 bases and 6 bases respectively, with 11 bases between them. This CDR3 has 15 amino acids. The germline V gene encodes CDR1 SGHNT and CDR2 YENEEA. The CDR3, as DNA: TGTGCCAGCAGCTTAGATCTAGCCCGGGCCGGGGAGCTGTTTTTT. It codes for CASSLDLARAGELFF. The complete variable domain, with remaining parts taken from reference TRBV11-3 and TRBJ2-2, reads EAGVVQSPRYKIIEKKQPVAFWCNPISGHNTLYWYLQNLGQGPELLIRYENEEAVDDSQLPKDRFSAERLKGVDSTLKIQPAELGDSAVYLCASSLDLARAGELFFGEGSRLTVL.

This clone has only a few counts. The V and J genes are TRBV5-6 and TRBJ2-1; 7 bases fit TRBD1. This CDR3 spans 16 amino acids. J was trimmed by 3 bases and V by 2 bases; bases with no gene match: 8. From germline, CDR1 is SGHDT and CDR2 YYEEEE. The CDR3 region is CASSLTGASLYNEQFF. CDR3 DNA: TGTGCCAGCAGCTTAACAGGGGCCTCCCTCTACAATGAGCAGTTCTTC.

The V and J genes are TRBV4-2 and TRBJ2-5; 12 positions match TRBD2. The germline V gene encodes CDR1 LGHNA and CDR2 YNFKEQ. The CDR3 is made up of 16 amino acids. Losses at the gene ends were 2 bases for V and 5 bases for J; bases not matched to a gene: 6. The CDR3 bases are TGTGCCAGCAGCCAACTACTAGCGGGGGGCGAGGAGACCCAGTACTTC. This encodes CASSQLLAGGEETQYF.

V and J are TRBV19 and TRBJ1-2, with D tentatively TRBD1 (6 bases). The germline V gene encodes CDR1 LNHDA and CDR2 SQIVND (reference sequence). This CDR3 region has 15 residues. Trimming cost V 0 bases and J 4 bases, with 12 bases left between them. CDR3 sequence (DNA): TGTGCCAGTAGTATAGACAGTTGGGGGCTCTATGGCTACACCTTC. Encoded protein: CASSIDSWGLYGYTF.

The chain recombines TRBV5-1 with TRBJ2-2, with 9 bases that match TRBD2. V dropped 4 bases and J dropped 0; count of bases not matched to a gene: 4. The CDR3 has 16 amino acids. Per the germline V gene, CDR1 is SGHRS and CDR2 is YFSETQ. The CDR3 nucleotides are TGCGCCAGCAGCGGCGCTAGCGGGGCGAACACCGGGGAGCTGTTTTTT. This gives the protein CASSGASGANTGELFF. Filled out from reference TRBV5-1 and TRBJ2-2, the complete variable domain reads KAGVTQTPRYLIKTRGQQVTLSCSPISGHRSVSWYQQTPGQGLQFLFEYFSETQRNKGNFPGRFSGRQFSNSRSEMNVSTLELGDSALYLCASSGASGANTGELFFGEGSRLTVL.

The rearrangement joins TRBV18 to TRBJ1-4; D is uncertain. The V end lost 3 bases, the J end lost 5 bases, and 10 bases lay between the germline ends. The CDR3 loop spans 14 amino acids. In germline, CDR1 is KGHSH, CDR2 LQKENI. In nucleotides, the CDR3 is TGTGCCAGCTCACCGGGCTTACAGAATGAAAAACTGTTTTTT. This sequence encodes CASSPGLQNEKLFF.

The rearrangement joins TRBV5-4 to TRBJ2-5; 9 nucleotides agree with TRBD2. The CDR3 length is 16 residues. The V gene's germline CDR1 is SGHNT and CDR2 YYREEE (reference sequence). V lost 1 base, J lost 5 bases, and 9 bases stayed unmatched. This chain's CDR3 is CASSLIVAGEGETQYF. In DNA, the CDR3 is TGTGCCAGCAGCTTGATTGTAGCGGGAGAGGGTGAGACCCAGTACTTC.

The J gene is TRBJ1-4, the V gene TRBV30; weak D call: TRBD1 (6 bases). Germline lookup yields CDR1 GTSNPN and CDR2 SVGIG (reference sequence). This CDR3 spans 14 amino acids. V shed 4 bases and J shed 8 bases, with 17 bases lying between them. CDR3 residues: CAWTKRTGTEKLFF. In nucleotides, the CDR3 is TGTGCCTGGACAAAACGCACAGGGACAGAAAAACTGTTTTTT.

The gene calls are TRBV25-1 and TRBJ1-3; no clear D gene. This CDR3 comprises 13 residues. Trimming removed 4 bases at V and 0 bases at J, with 4 bases between. In germline, CDR1 is MGHDK, CDR2 SYGVNS. CDR3 DNA sequence: TGTGCCAGCAGTGTCTTCTCTGGAAACACCATATATTTT. This gives the protein CASSVFSGNTIYF.

The J gene is TRBJ1-2, the V gene TRBV13; unclear D gene. Per germline, CDR1 PRHDT and CDR2 FYEKMQ (reference sequence). The germline V and J ends were trimmed by 5 bases and 5 bases, with 15 bases remaining between them. The CDR3 consists of 14 residues. CDR3 DNA: TGTGCCAGCAGCCGCGCGGTGAGAGAATATGGCTACACCTTC. It yields the protein CASSRAVREYGYTF.